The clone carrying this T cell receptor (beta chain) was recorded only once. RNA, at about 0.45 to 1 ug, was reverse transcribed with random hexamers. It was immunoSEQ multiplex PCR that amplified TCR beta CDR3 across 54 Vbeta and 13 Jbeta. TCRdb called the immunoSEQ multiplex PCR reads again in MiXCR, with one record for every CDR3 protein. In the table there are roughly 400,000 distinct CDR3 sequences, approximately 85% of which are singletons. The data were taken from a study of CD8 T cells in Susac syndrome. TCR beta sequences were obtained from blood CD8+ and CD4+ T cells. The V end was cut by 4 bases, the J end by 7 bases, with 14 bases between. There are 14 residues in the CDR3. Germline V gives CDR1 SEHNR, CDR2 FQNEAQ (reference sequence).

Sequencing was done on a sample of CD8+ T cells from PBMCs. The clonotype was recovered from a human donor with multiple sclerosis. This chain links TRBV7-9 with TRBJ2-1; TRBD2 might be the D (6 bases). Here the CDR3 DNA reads TGTGCCAGCAGCTCCTCGGGGGAGCGGAATGAGCAGTTCTTC. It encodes CASSSSGERNEQFF. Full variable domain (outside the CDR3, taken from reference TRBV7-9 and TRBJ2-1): DTGVSQNPRHKITKRGQNVTFRCDPISEHNRLYWYRQTLGQGPEFLTYFQNEAQLEKSRLLSDRFSAERPKGSFSTLEIQRTEQGDSAMYLCASSSSGERNEQFFGPGTRLTVL.